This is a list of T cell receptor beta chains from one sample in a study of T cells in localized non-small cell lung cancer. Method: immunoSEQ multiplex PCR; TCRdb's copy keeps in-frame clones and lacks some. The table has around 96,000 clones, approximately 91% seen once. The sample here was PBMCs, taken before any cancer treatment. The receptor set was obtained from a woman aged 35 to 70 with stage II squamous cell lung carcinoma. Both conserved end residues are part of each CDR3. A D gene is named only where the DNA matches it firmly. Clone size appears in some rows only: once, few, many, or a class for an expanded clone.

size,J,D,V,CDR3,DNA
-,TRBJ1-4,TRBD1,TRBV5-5,CASSWGTGGREKLFF,TGTGCCAGCAGCTGGGGGACAGGGGGCCGGGAAAAACTGTTTTTT
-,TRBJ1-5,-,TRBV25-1,CASSPGVGNQPQHF,TGTGCCAGCAGTCCAGGGGTGGGAAATCAGCCCCAGCATTTT
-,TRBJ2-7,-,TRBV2,CASSEGGDEQYF,TGTGCCAGCAGTGAGGGCGGGGACGAGCAGTACTTC
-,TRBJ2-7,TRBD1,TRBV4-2,CASSQGTGGQYEQYF,TGTGCCAGCAGCCAAGGTACAGGGGGCCAATACGAGCAGTACTTC
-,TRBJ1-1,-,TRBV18,CASSGLDGTEAFF,TGTGCCAGCTCAGGGCTGGACGGCACTGAAGCTTTCTTT
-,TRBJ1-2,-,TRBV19,CASSITGTDGYTF,TGTGCCAGTAGTATTACAGGGACGGATGGCTACACCTTC
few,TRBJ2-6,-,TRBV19,CASSIDITSSGANVLTF,TGTGCCAGTAGTATAGATATAACCTCTTCTGGGGCCAACGTCCTGACTTTC
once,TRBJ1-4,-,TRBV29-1,CSVRTDNEKLFF,TGCAGCGTACGGACAGATAATGAAAAACTGTTTTTT
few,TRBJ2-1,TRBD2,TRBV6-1,CASSRTSGSADEQFF,TGTGCCAGCAGTCGGACTAGCGGGAGTGCTGATGAGCAGTTCTTC
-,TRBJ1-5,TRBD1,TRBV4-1,CASSQTPGQNSNQPQHF,TGCGCCAGCAGCCAAACCCCGGGACAGAATAGCAATCAGCCCCAGCATTTT
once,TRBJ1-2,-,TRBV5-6,CASSLLQGANYGYTF,TGTGCCAGCAGCTTGCTCCAGGGCGCTAACTATGGCTACACCTTC
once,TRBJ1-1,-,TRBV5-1,CASSLTSGPEAFF,TGCGCCAGCAGCTTGACTTCTGGGCCTGAAGCTTTCTTT
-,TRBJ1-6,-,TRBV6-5,CASSTAGVSSPLHF,TGTGCCAGCAGTACAGCAGGGGTGAGCTCACCCCTCCACTTT
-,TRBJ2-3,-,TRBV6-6,CASSRTGHEADTQYF,TGTGCCAGCAGCCGAACAGGGCATGAGGCAGATACGCAGTATTTT
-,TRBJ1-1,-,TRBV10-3,CAISERPGMNTEAFF,TGTGCCATCAGTGAGAGACCCGGGATGAACACTGAAGCTTTCTTT
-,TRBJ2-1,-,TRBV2,CASSALAENNEQFF,TGTGCCAGCAGTGCGTTGGCTGAGAACAATGAGCAGTTCTTC
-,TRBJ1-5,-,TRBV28,CASSFGGDQPQHF,TGTGCCAGCAGTTTTGGGGGTGATCAGCCCCAGCATTTT
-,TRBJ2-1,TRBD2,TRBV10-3,CATTSGPSYNEQFF,TGTGCCACCACTAGCGGACCCTCCTACAATGAGCAGTTCTTC
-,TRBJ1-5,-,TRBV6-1,CASSGSLDQPQHF,TGTGCCAGCAGTGGCAGTCTTGATCAGCCCCAGCATTTT
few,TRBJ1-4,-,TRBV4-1,CASGIQQGGNEKLFF,TGCGCCAGCGGGATTCAACAGGGCGGCAATGAAAAACTGTTTTTT
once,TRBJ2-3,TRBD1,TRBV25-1,CASGKRGPGSDTQYF,TGTGCCAGCGGGAAAAGGGGGCCCGGGTCAGATACGCAGTATTTT